The entry below gives a single T cell receptor (beta chain) sequence along with its context. The target antigen is unknown. A read error is possible here, since a much larger clone lies one base away. This sample is part of a study of post-analysis software for immune sequencing data. Study conclusions and caveats: Five or six TRBV segments appeared more often in patients than in controls, and TRBV5-6, TRBV5-1 and TRBV20-1 were among these.

Unique-molecular-identifier-tagged TCR beta cDNA libraries were used. Using its own MiXCR run on the PCR reads, TCRdb lists one record per CDR3 protein. The sample contains 170,000 or so distinct CDR3 sequences, 25% to 35% of which appear only once. J lost 6 bases, V lost 7 bases, and 7 bases had no gene match. The germline gives CDR1 SGHRS, CDR2 YFSETQ. The CDR3 runs to 13 residues. The sequence was obtained from a girl aged 5-17 years with multiple sclerosis. Sequencing was performed on blood. The rearrangement uses TRBV5-1 and TRBJ2-1, with 7 bases aligning to TRBD1. CDR3 loop: CASGTTGVNEQFF. The CDR3 DNA sequence: TGCGCCAGCGGCACCACAGGGGTCAATGAGCAGTTCTTC.